Below are 10 T cell receptor beta chains sequenced from a single sample in a study of Ad26.COV2.S vaccination and SARS-CoV-2 variants. Described treatment: roughly 20 received Ad26.COV2.S at low or high dose, single or two shots; 5 received placebo; per-sample allocation not given. Following the first vaccine or placebo injection, samples were taken on day 63. Repertoires were generated with immunoSEQ multiplex PCR, while TCRdb's copy carries only in-frame clones and drops some. The data show fewer than 500,000 clones, about 90% seen once. The material sequenced was peripheral blood, taken in a trial of Ad26.COV2.S vaccine versus placebo. These receptors all come from a person between 18 and 65 years old who received the Ad26.COV2.S COVID-19 vaccine or a placebo.

The chain recombines TRBV3-1 (or the pseudogene TRBV3-2) with TRBJ2-2; 7 bases align to TRBD2. V shed 1 base, J shed 4 bases, and the junction held 6 bases outside the gene matches. Germline V gene sequence: CDR1 LGHDT, CDR2 YNNKEL (reference sequence). The CDR3 runs 16 residues. The CDR3 DNA reads TGTGCCAGCAGCCAAGTTTGGTCGGGGGGCACCGGGGAGCTGTTTTTT. Its protein is CASSQVWSGGTGELFF.

The chain has TRBV11-2 and TRBJ2-3, with 12 nucleotides matching TRBD2. The CDR3 is made up of 14 amino acids. J was trimmed by 15 bases and V by 5 bases; bases with no gene match: 12. The V gene's germline CDR1 is SGHAT and CDR2 FQNNGV. CDR3 coding DNA: TGTGCCAGCAGCCATTGGACTAGCGGGAAAGATCCCTATTTT. This translates into CASSHWTSGKDPYF.

The V call is TRBV18, the J call TRBJ2-7; 11 bases are a match to TRBD2. V lost 4 bases to trimming and J lost 0 bases; unmatched junction nucleotides: 2. This CDR3 spans 15 amino acids. Germline V gene lookup returns CDR1 KGHSH and CDR2 LQKENI. The CDR3, as DNA: TGTGCCAGCTCACTGGGACTAGCGGCCTCCTACGAGCAGTACTTC. Translating it yields CASSLGLAASYEQYF.

The rearrangement uses TRBV28 and TRBJ1-1, with D possibly TRBD1 on 5 matching bases. The length of the CDR3 is 15 residues. Deletions cut 6 bases from V and 3 bases from J, with 17 bases between. The germline gives CDR1 MDHEN, CDR2 SYDVKM. The CDR3 bases are TGTGCCAGCAGCGCGGGTGGGGCAGCACACACTGAAGCTTTCTTT. This gives the protein CASSAGGAAHTEAFF.

V gene TRBV28 combines with J gene TRBJ2-1, with D perhaps TRBD1 or TRBD2 (7 bases each). CDR3 length equals 16 residues. V dropped 5 bases and J dropped 5 bases, with 19 bases sitting between them. Germline V gene lookup returns CDR1 MDHEN and CDR2 SYDVKM. This chain's CDR3 is CASSLQGGTTDNEQFF. CDR3 DNA sequence: TGTGCCAGCAGTCTCCAGGGGGGGACTACCGACAATGAGCAGTTCTTC. Combining the CDR3 with reference TRBV28 and TRBJ2-1 gives the whole variable domain DVKVTQSSRYLVKRTGEKVFLECVQDMDHENMFWYRQDPGLGLRLIYFSYDVKMKEKGDIPEGYSVSREKKERFSLILESASTNQTSMYLCASSLQGGTTDNEQFFGPGTRLTVL.

The chain carries TRBV27 and TRBJ2-7; D may be TRBD1 (6 bases). This CDR3 comprises 10 residues. Per the germline V gene, CDR1 is MNHEY and CDR2 is SMNVEV (reference sequence). V lost 6 bases to trimming and J lost 6 bases, with 6 bases between them. CDR3 protein: CASRTGEQYF. The CDR3 DNA is TGTGCCAGCAGGACAGGCGAGCAGTACTTC.

The chain combines TRBV19 with TRBJ2-5, with a tentative D call TRBD2 (5 bases). The CDR3 length is 13 residues. V lost 10 bases and J 5 bases, leaving 17 bases between the germline ends. Germline V gene sequence: CDR1 LNHDA, CDR2 SQIVND (reference sequence). The DNA for the CDR3 is TGTGCCACCCACGGAGGTTTTTGGGAGACCCAGTACTTC. Amino acid sequence: CATHGGFWETQYF.

The V and J genes are TRBV28 and TRBJ2-1, with 11 bases matching TRBD2. Looked up from germline, CDR1 is MDHEN and CDR2 is SYDVKM. Trimming removed 5 bases from V and 1 base from J; junction bases left unmatched: 4. The CDR3 loop spans 16 amino acids. The CDR3: CASSPGTSGSYNEQFF. CDR3 DNA: TGTGCCAGCAGTCCGGGGACTAGCGGTTCCTACAATGAGCAGTTCTTC.

The J gene is TRBJ2-3, the V gene TRBV2; TRBD1 matches at 7 bases. The trim removed 7 bases at V and 3 bases at J, leaving 7 bases unmatched. There are 14 residues in the CDR3. CDR1 and CDR2 from the germline V gene are SNHLY and FYNNEI. CDR3 bases: TGTGCCAGCATCAAAAACAGGGGAACAGATACGCAGTATTTT. This encodes CASIKNRGTDTQYF.

The chain couples TRBV28 to TRBJ1-4, with 8 bases lining up with TRBD1. The CDR3 is 15 amino acids. Trimming cost V 3 bases and J 4 bases; bases outside gene matches: 4. Germline values: CDR1 MDHEN, CDR2 SYDVKM. CDR3 nucleotides: TGTGCCAGCAGTTTTCGACAGGGGTTTAATGAAAAACTGTTTTTT. This codes for CASSFRQGFNEKLFF.